Below, 29 T cell receptor beta chains from the same sample are listed, as sequenced in a study of shared clonotypes between healthy human individuals. Repertoires were generated with immunoSEQ multiplex PCR, while TCRdb's copy carries only in-frame clones and drops some. Of about 1,500,000 clones detected, 96% appear once; the ten largest clones hold more than 0.9%. Material for sequencing was naive CD4+ T cells sorted from blood. Specified subset: CD45RA+ positively selected. The receptor set was obtained from a man aged 25-45 years in good health.

This clone appeared once. This chain joins TRBV7-9 and TRBJ2-7; D may match TRBD1 or TRBD2 (5 bases each). This CDR3 comprises 14 residues. Trimming took off 5 bases at V and 2 bases at J, with 13 bases between the two ends. The germline V gene encodes CDR1 SEHNR and CDR2 FQNEAQ (reference sequence). CDR3 bases: TGTGCCAGCAGCCACCCCGGGGACCCCTACGAGCAGTACTTC. Translated: CASSHPGDPYEQYF.

The J gene is TRBJ1-4, the V gene TRBV18, with a weak D call TRBD1 (6 bases). The CDR3 is 16 residues long. CDR1 and CDR2 (germline): KGHSH, LQKENI. Trimming pared 2 bases from V and 6 bases from J, leaving 16 bases between. CDR3 amino acids: CASSPVSGGTYEKLFF. Here the CDR3 DNA reads TGTGCCAGCTCACCAGTGTCGGGGGGCACCTATGAAAAACTGTTTTTT. Full variable domain (outside the CDR3, taken from reference TRBV18 and TRBJ1-4): NAGVMQNPRHLVRRRGQEARLRCSPMKGHSHVYWYRQLPEEGLKFMVYLQKENIIDESGMPKERFSAEFPKEGPSILRIQQVVRGDSAAYFCASSPVSGGTYEKLFFGSGTQLSVL.

This chain links TRBV28 with TRBJ1-5; 7 bases are shared with TRBD1. Trimming cost V 8 bases and J 2 bases; bases outside gene matches: 12. The V gene's germline CDR1 is MDHEN and CDR2 SYDVKM. This CDR3 spans 16 amino acids. The CDR3 coding sequence is TGTGCCAGCCAGAGCCGGGACAGACATGGCAATCAGCCCCAGCATTTT. Translating gives CASQSRDRHGNQPQHF.

The J gene is TRBJ2-5, the V gene TRBV30; D remains unclear. The CDR3 loop spans 11 amino acids. V lost 8 bases and J lost 1, with 8 bases in between. Germline lookup yields CDR1 GTSNPN and CDR2 SVGIG (reference sequence). CDR3 sequence (DNA): TGTGCCGGAAAGGGCCAAGAGACCCAGTACTTC. This codes for CAGKGQETQYF.

The chain carries TRBV5-5 and TRBJ2-7, with 9 positions matching TRBD1. The CDR3 spans 15 residues. V lost 1 base, J lost 1 base, and 3 bases stayed unmatched. Germline V gives CDR1 SGHKS, CDR2 YYEKEE (reference sequence). The chain's CDR3 is CASSLRDRESYEQYF. Here the CDR3 DNA reads TGTGCCAGCAGCTTGAGGGACAGGGAGTCCTACGAGCAGTACTTC.

This rearrangement joins TRBV5-5 to TRBJ2-2; TRBD2 agrees at 8 bases. Germline lookup yields CDR1 SGHKS and CDR2 YYEKEE (reference sequence). V shed 2 bases and J 0 bases; nucleotides not matched to a gene: 9. The CDR3 is 18 residues long. The CDR3 nucleotides are TGTGCCAGCAGCTTAGTGGGTAGCGGGGTTGCGAACACCGGGGAGCTGTTTTTT. Its translation is CASSLVGSGVANTGELFF.

The chain links TRBV5-1 to TRBJ1-5, with D possibly matching TRBD1 (6 bases). The CDR3 sequence is 15 residues long. Germline V gene data show CDR1 as SGHRS and CDR2 as YFSETQ. Trimming cost V 4 bases and J 3 bases, with 14 bases left between them. The CDR3 region is CASSHDGTPNQPQHF. The CDR3 DNA sequence: TGCGCCAGCAGCCACGACGGGACACCCAATCAGCCCCAGCATTTT.

This chain joins TRBV7-2 and TRBJ2-2, with 7 bases that match TRBD1. Germline lookup yields CDR1 SGHTA and CDR2 FQGNSA. This CDR3 spans 17 amino acids. With V trimmed by 2 bases and J by 6 bases, 12 bases remained unmatched. The CDR3 DNA reads TGTGCCAGCAGCTTAAAGGGGGCAGGGGTTATATCCGGGGAGCTGTTTTTT. Translated, it gives CASSLKGAGVISGELFF.

The chain uses TRBV28 and TRBJ1-4; 8 bases fit TRBD1. Per the germline V gene, CDR1 is MDHEN and CDR2 is SYDVKM. CDR3 length: 15 amino acids. J lost 7 bases, V lost 2 bases, and 6 bases had no gene match. The CDR3 sequence: CASSLRQGAIEKLFF. The CDR3 coding sequence is TGTGCCAGCAGTTTACGTCAGGGGGCGATTGAAAAACTGTTTTTT.

This sequence joins TRBV15 and TRBJ2-3, with TRBD2 as a possible D gene (6 bases). This CDR3 is built from 16 residues. Trimming stripped 2 bases from V and 2 bases from J, with 14 bases between. The germline V gene has CDR1 LNHNV and CDR2 YYDKDF (reference sequence). CDR3 amino acids: CATSRPGRGYTDTQYF. In nucleotides, the CDR3 is TGTGCCACCAGCAGACCGGGGCGGGGTTACACAGATACGCAGTATTTT.

The CDR3 spells CASSGDRPLAYEQYF. The CDR3 DNA is TGTGCCAGCAGTGGGGACAGGCCGTTGGCATACGAGCAGTACTTC. The chain employs TRBV28 and TRBJ2-7; 8 bases map to TRBD1. The germline CDR1 and CDR2 sequences are MDHEN and SYDVKM. The CDR3 loop spans 15 amino acids. Losses at the gene ends were 5 bases for V and 4 bases for J; bases not matched to a gene: 10.

This clone appeared once. The V gene is TRBV27, the J gene TRBJ2-7, with 10 bases aligning to TRBD2. The CDR3 is 16 amino acids. V lost 10 bases to trimming and J lost 0 bases; unmatched junction nucleotides: 12. Germline CDR1 reads MNHEY; CDR2 reads SMNVEV (reference sequence). The CDR3 loop reads CATGTSAYRSSYEQYF. The CDR3 DNA follows: TGTGCCACCGGGACTAGCGCATATAGGAGCTCCTACGAGCAGTACTTC.

J is TRBJ1-4 and V is TRBV5-4; D unresolved. The V gene lost 4 bases and the J gene lost 7 bases, with 14 bases spanning the gap. Germline V CDR1 and CDR2: SGHNT, YYREEE (reference sequence). CDR3 length: 14 amino acids. CDR3 DNA: TGTGCCAGCAGCCCGGCCGGAACCGGTGAAAAACTGTTTTTT. Protein sequence: CASSPAGTGEKLFF. The full variable domain, its missing parts supplied by reference TRBV5-4 and TRBJ1-4, is ETGVTQSPTHLIKTRGQQVTLRCSSQSGHNTVSWYQQALGQGPQFIFQYYREEENGRGNFPPRFSGLQFPNYSSELNVNALELDDSALYLCASSPAGTGEKLFFGSGTQLSVL.

The J gene is TRBJ2-7, the V gene TRBV28, with 8 bases lining up with TRBD2. The V and J ends lost 3 bases and 7 bases, in that order; junction bases with no gene match: 8. The CDR3 loop spans 14 amino acids. Per the germline V gene, CDR1 is MDHEN and CDR2 is SYDVKM. This chain's CDR3 is CASSFPPGGLEQYF. DNA of the CDR3: TGTGCCAGCAGTTTCCCTCCGGGGGGGCTGGAGCAGTACTTC.

The gene calls are TRBV2 and TRBJ1-5; TRBD1 matches 10 bases. V shed 7 bases, J shed 8 bases, and the junction held 8 bases outside the gene matches. CDR3 size: 14 residues. Germline V gene sequence: CDR1 SNHLY, CDR2 FYNNEI. The CDR3: CASISDRGNEPQHF. As DNA, the CDR3 is TGTGCCAGCATCTCGGACAGGGGGAACGAGCCCCAGCATTTT.

V is TRBV5-4 and J is TRBJ1-5, with TRBD1 matching 11 bases. After removal of 4 bases from V and 4 bases from J, the junction contained 13 bases not matched to a gene. This CDR3 comprises 18 residues. The V gene's germline CDR1 is SGHNT and CDR2 YYREEE (reference sequence). Written as DNA, the CDR3 is TGTGCCAGCAGCCACAAAGGACAGGGGGCCTCTGGTAATCAGCCCCAGCATTTT. This translates into CASSHKGQGASGNQPQHF.

The DNA of the CDR3 is TGTGCCAGCAGCTTAGGCCGAACCATTAACACCGGGGAGCTGTTTTTT. The encoded protein is CASSLGRTINTGELFF. V gene TRBV11-2 combines with J gene TRBJ2-2; unclear D gene. The germline gives CDR1 SGHAT, CDR2 FQNNGV. The CDR3 loop spans 16 amino acids. The V end was cut by 1 base, the J end by 2 bases, with 11 bases between.

The rearrangement uses TRBV7-2 and TRBJ2-3, with D perhaps assigned TRBD1 or TRBD2 (5 bases each). Germline loops: CDR1 SGHTA, CDR2 FQGNSA. The CDR3 contains 17 residues. V lost 5 bases and J lost 5, with 23 bases in between. CDR3 in DNA: TGTGCCAGCAGCGAAACTGGGGGTGACTATGGAGTAGATACGCAGTATTTT. Translated: CASSETGGDYGVDTQYF. The full variable domain, in which reference TRBV7-2 and TRBJ2-3 provide the parts outside the CDR3, is GAGVSQSPSNKVTEKGKDVELRCDPISGHTALYWYRQSLGQGLEFLIYFQGNSAPDKSGLPSDRFSAERTGGSVSTLTIQRTQQEDSAVYLCASSETGGDYGVDTQYFGPGTRLTVL.

This chain links TRBV7-9 with TRBJ1-3, with TRBD1 matching 8 bases. Germline CDR1 SEHNR, CDR2 FQNEAQ (reference sequence). V shed 4 bases and J 0 bases; nucleotides not matched to a gene: 5. The CDR3 contains 16 residues. The DNA of the CDR3 is TGTGCCAGCAGCTCAGGACAGGGCCCCTCTGGAAACACCATATATTTT. This gives the protein CASSSGQGPSGNTIYF.

The CDR3 region is CASSRQGLESDTQYF. DNA of the CDR3: TGCGCCAGCAGCCGTCAAGGACTAGAATCAGATACGCAGTATTTT. V and J are TRBV5-1 and TRBJ2-3, with 7 positions matching TRBD2. Trimming at V came to 4 bases and at J to 4 bases, leaving 9 bases not matched to a gene. Germline V lookup: CDR1 SGHRS, CDR2 YFSETQ. The CDR3 is 15 residues long. Full variable domain (outside the CDR3, taken from reference TRBV5-1 and TRBJ2-3): KAGVTQTPRYLIKTRGQQVTLSCSPISGHRSVSWYQQTPGQGLQFLFEYFSETQRNKGNFPGRFSGRQFSNSRSEMNVSTLELGDSALYLCASSRQGLESDTQYFGPGTRLTVL.

V gene TRBV7-9 combines with J gene TRBJ2-2; 7 nucleotides align to TRBD1. This CDR3 is 17 amino acids long. V lost 4 bases, J lost 2 bases, and 10 bases stayed unmatched. Germline V gives CDR1 SEHNR, CDR2 FQNEAQ (reference sequence). CDR3 bases: TGTGCCAGCAGCTCATATTCAAACAGGGGAAACACCGGGGAGCTGTTTTTT. As protein: CASSSYSNRGNTGELFF.

Worth noting for this clone: The same CDR3 is also encoded by other DNA sequences in this sample. The rearrangement joins TRBV30 to TRBJ1-5; tentative D call: TRBD1 (5 bases). Trimming took off 0 bases at V and 2 bases at J, with 8 bases between the two ends. This CDR3 is built from 14 residues. Germline values: CDR1 GTSNPN, CDR2 SVGIG (reference sequence). DNA for the CDR3: TGTGCCTGGAGTGTACGGGGGGGCAATCAGCCCCAGCATTTT. Protein product: CAWSVRGGNQPQHF.

This chain connects TRBV15 to TRBJ2-1, with D uncertain. V was cut by 0 bases and J by 9 bases, with 6 bases left in between. Germline V gene lookup returns CDR1 LNHNV and CDR2 YYDKDF (reference sequence). The CDR3 has 12 residues. The CDR3 coding sequence is TGTGCCACCAGCAGAGACTCCGGTGAGCAGTTCTTC. Its translation is CATSRDSGEQFF.

The chain has TRBV5-4 and TRBJ1-1; D gene unclear. The CDR3 has 14 amino acids. Germline V gene data show CDR1 as SGHNT and CDR2 as YYREEE (reference sequence). V lost 0 bases and J 4 bases, leaving 10 bases between the germline ends. Written as DNA, the CDR3 is TGTGCCAGCAGCTTGGACCCGGGCGGCACTGAAGCTTTCTTT. Translation gives CASSLDPGGTEAFF.

The CDR3 nucleotides are TGTGCCATCAGGGGGATAGGAAGATCCTACGAGCAGTACTTC. Protein sequence: CAIRGIGRSYEQYF. This chain uses TRBV10-3 with TRBJ2-7; D is ambiguous. Per the germline V gene, CDR1 is ENHRY and CDR2 is SYGVKD. The CDR3 loop spans 14 amino acids. V gave up 6 bases and J gave up 1 base, with 13 bases separating them.

The chain couples TRBV7-8 to TRBJ1-4; no clear D gene. The CDR3 is 14 residues long. The germline V gene encodes CDR1 SGHVS and CDR2 FQNEAQ. The germline V and J ends were trimmed by 2 bases and 6 bases, with 10 bases remaining between them. CDR3 sequence (DNA): TGTGCCAGCAGCTTAAATCGCGGGCATGAAAAACTGTTTTTT. Amino acids: CASSLNRGHEKLFF.

The V and J genes are TRBV19 and TRBJ2-7; D not resolved. Germline loops: CDR1 LNHDA, CDR2 SQIVND (reference sequence). The CDR3 sequence is 13 residues long. Trimming shortened V by 7 bases and J by 2 bases, and 12 bases separated the two germline ends. The CDR3 protein is CASTSRATYEQYF. The CDR3 region has the DNA TGTGCCAGTACCTCCCGGGCCACCTACGAGCAGTACTTC.

Worth noting for this clone: Other nucleotide sequences from this sample produce the same CDR3. The V and J genes are TRBV6-1 and TRBJ1-5, with D uncertain. This CDR3 contains 14 residues. The V gene's germline CDR1 is MNHNS and CDR2 SASEGT. Between the trimmed V and J ends, which lost 3 bases and 0 bases, there was a span of 6 bases. CDR3 residues: CASSDSGSNQPQHF. CDR3 bases: TGTGCCAGCAGTGACTCCGGTAGCAATCAGCCCCAGCATTTT.

The gene calls are TRBV19 and TRBJ2-1, with 15 bases that match TRBD2. The CDR3 loop spans 18 amino acids. Germline lookup yields CDR1 LNHDA and CDR2 SQIVND (reference sequence). Unmatched junction bases numbered 6, after V lost 6 bases and J lost 0 bases. CDR3 in DNA: TGTGCCAGTAGCCCGGGACTAGCGGGAGGTCTCTCCTACAATGAGCAGTTCTTC. Translated, it gives CASSPGLAGGLSYNEQFF. The full variable domain, rest sourced from reference TRBV19 and TRBJ2-1, is DGGITQSPKYLFRKEGQNVTLSCEQNLNHDAMYWYRQDPGQGLRLIYYSQIVNDFQKGDIAEGYSVSREKKESFPLTVTSAQKNPTAFYLCASSPGLAGGLSYNEQFFGPGTRLTVL.